The 6 T cell receptor beta chains below were found in one sample sequenced in a study of cytomegalovirus exposure and HLA in healthy donors. The PCR made use of 60 Vbeta and 13 Jbeta primers. Assay used: immunoSEQ multiplex PCR; TCRdb lists only in-frame clones, some missing. The sample yields 120,000 or so clones, around 79% seen once. Sequenced input: PBMCs. These receptors were collected from a woman aged 40 to 50 in good health and CMV-seronegative.

The V and J genes are TRBV5-1 and TRBJ2-1, with TRBD2 matching 10 bases. The V gene's germline CDR1 is SGHRS and CDR2 YFSETQ. The V and J ends lost 4 bases and 8 bases, in that order; junction bases with no gene match: 12. CDR3 length: 16 residues. The chain's CDR3 is CASSLRLAGYSHEQFF. CDR3 nucleotides: TGCGCCAGCAGCCTGCGACTAGCGGGCTACTCGCATGAGCAGTTCTTC.

Notes on this clone: This sample includes further DNA sequences coding for the same CDR3. The V and J genes are TRBV27 and TRBJ2-7; TRBD2 might be the D (5 bases). Trimming left V 3 bases short and J 4 bases short, with 7 bases between. CDR1 is MNHEY and CDR2 is SMNVEV in the germline V gene (reference sequence). This CDR3 comprises 12 residues. CDR3 DNA: TGTGCCAGCAGTTTTGCGGGTTACGAGCAGTACTTC. It yields the protein CASSFAGYEQYF.

V is TRBV28 and J is TRBJ2-5; unclear D gene. Trimming shortened V by 5 bases and J by 5 bases, and 15 bases separated the two germline ends. Per germline, CDR1 MDHEN and CDR2 SYDVKM. This CDR3 comprises 14 residues. In nucleotides, the CDR3 is TGTGCCAGCAGTCCGTCCTTTTCTGAGGAGACCCAGTACTTC. Residues: CASSPSFSEETQYF.

DNA of the CDR3: TGTGCCAGCTCACCTAAACAGGGGGTGGCCAAAAACATTCAGTACTTC. This gives the protein CASSPKQGVAKNIQYF. V usage is TRBV18 and J usage is TRBJ2-4; TRBD1 matches 8 bases. Germline values: CDR1 KGHSH, CDR2 LQKENI. V trimming: 3 bases; J trimming: 1 base; junction bases outside the gene matches: 5. There are 16 residues in the CDR3.

The rearrangement joins TRBV28 to TRBJ1-3; TRBD1 might be the D (5 bases). V lost 5 bases, J lost 5 bases, and 13 bases lay in between. Per the germline V gene, CDR1 is MDHEN and CDR2 is SYDVKM. The CDR3 loop spans 14 amino acids. CDR3 bases: TGTGCCAGCAGTCGTCAGGGAATCCGAAACACCATATATTTT. It specifies CASSRQGIRNTIYF. Filled out from reference TRBV28 and TRBJ1-3, the complete variable domain reads DVKVTQSSRYLVKRTGEKVFLECVQDMDHENMFWYRQDPGLGLRLIYFSYDVKMKEKGDIPEGYSVSREKKERFSLILESASTNQTSMYLCASSRQGIRNTIYFGEGSWLTVV.

This clone was seen once. The chain combines TRBV7-9 with TRBJ1-2; D is uncertain. Germline loops: CDR1 SEHNR, CDR2 FQNEAQ (reference sequence). The CDR3 has 12 residues. V was cut by 7 bases and J by 7 bases, with 13 bases left in between. The CDR3 here is CASTSGGVGYTF. In DNA form, the CDR3 reads TGTGCCAGCACTTCCGGCGGGGTTGGCTACACCTTC.